A single sample is the source of the 17 T cell receptor beta chains below, sequenced in a study of blood T cell repertoires in COVID-19. The method was immunoSEQ multiplex PCR; TCRdb's version includes in-frame clones alone and lacks a portion of them. Counted here are 110,000 or so clones, approximately 91% occurring once; the ten biggest clones make up more than 7%. Sequencing input: peripheral blood. These receptors came from a woman aged 65 to 85 who had recovered from COVID-19.

The chain recombines TRBV6-5 with TRBJ2-5, with 7 nucleotides matching TRBD1. The CDR3 loop spans 14 amino acids. From germline, CDR1 is MNHEY and CDR2 SVGAGI. With 3 bases clipped from V and 2 bases from J, the junction kept 3 bases outside the gene matches. CDR3 sequence (DNA): TGTGCCAGCAGTTATAACAGGGGACAAGAGACCCAGTACTTC. It translates to CASSYNRGQETQYF.

The V call is TRBV5-4, the J call TRBJ1-6; 7 nucleotides align to TRBD1. Germline V gives CDR1 SGHNT, CDR2 YYREEE (reference sequence). The trim removed 4 bases at V and 5 bases at J, leaving 9 bases unmatched. This CDR3 has 16 amino acids. DNA for the CDR3: TGTGCCAGCAGCACCACAGGGGAGGAAAATAATTCACCCCTCCACTTT. Translated: CASSTTGEENNSPLHF.

The chain uses TRBV6-1 and TRBJ2-7; 8 bases are shared with TRBD1. In germline, CDR1 is MNHNS, CDR2 SASEGT. V dropped 10 bases and J dropped 2; count of bases not matched to a gene: 7. CDR3 size: 13 residues. CDR3 sequence: CATSRQGPYEQYF. In DNA, the CDR3 is TGTGCCACCTCTCGACAGGGGCCCTACGAGCAGTACTTC.

The rearrangement links TRBV11-2 to TRBJ2-5; D not certain. With 5 bases removed from V and 4 bases from J, the gap between germline ends came to 14 bases. The CDR3 has 14 residues. Germline CDR1 and CDR2: SGHAT and FQNNGV. CDR3: CASSPPSIRETQYF. CDR3 nucleotide sequence: TGTGCCAGCAGCCCCCCTTCCATCAGAGAGACCCAGTACTTC.

This chain joins TRBV6-5 and TRBJ1-1, with D perhaps TRBD1 (5 bases). Germline CDR1 reads MNHEY; CDR2 reads SVGAGI. The length of the CDR3 is 14 residues. The V end lost 4 bases, the J end lost 1 base, and 10 bases lay between the germline ends. The CDR3 bases are TGTGCCAGCAGTTTTTCGGGGGGGAACACTGAAGCTTTCTTT. It specifies CASSFSGGNTEAFF.

The V gene is TRBV18, the J gene TRBJ1-6; 12 nucleotides match TRBD1. V lost 4 bases and J lost 7; bases outside the gene matches: 2. There are 15 residues in the CDR3. In germline, CDR1 is KGHSH, CDR2 LQKENI. CDR3 sequence reads: CASSLGTGGNSPLHF. As DNA, the CDR3 is TGTGCCAGCTCACTGGGGACAGGGGGCAATTCACCCCTCCACTTT.

This rearrangement joins TRBV28 to TRBJ1-1, with 7 bases lining up with TRBD1. The junction had 9 bases not matched to a gene; V was cut back by 5 bases and J by 0 bases. The length of the CDR3 is 16 residues. CDR1 and CDR2 (germline): MDHEN, SYDVKM. The CDR3 is CASSLLGGRLNTEAFF. CDR3 DNA sequence: TGTGCCAGCAGTCTCTTAGGGGGCAGACTGAACACTGAAGCTTTCTTT.

The count of this clone is one. The chain combines TRBV7-9 with TRBJ1-1, with D maybe TRBD1 (5 bases). CDR1 and CDR2 from the germline V gene are SEHNR and FQNEAQ (reference sequence). V was pared by 2 bases and J by 4 bases, with 11 bases between. The CDR3 extends over 14 amino acids. The CDR3 reads CASSLLGVGTEAFF. In nucleotides, the CDR3 is TGTGCCAGCAGCTTATTAGGGGTGGGCACTGAAGCTTTCTTT.

The chain uses TRBV12-3 or TRBV12-4 and TRBJ2-1; D is uncertain. This CDR3 contains 12 residues. Trimming cost V 3 bases and J 7 bases, with 7 bases left between them. This CDR3 is CASSFNINEQFF. The CDR3 coding sequence is TGTGCCAGCAGTTTTAATATAAATGAGCAGTTCTTC.

The chain joins TRBV6-1 to TRBJ2-5; D not certain. The V end lost 2 bases, the J end lost 0 bases, and 7 bases lay between the germline ends. Germline CDR1 reads MNHNS; CDR2 reads SASEGT. CDR3 length: 14 amino acids. This CDR3 reads CASSEWQYQETQYF. CDR3 DNA sequence: TGTGCCAGCAGTGAATGGCAGTACCAAGAGACCCAGTACTTC.

The table lists this clone with a count of one. The junction departs from the called germline gene at one end, perhaps through a read error. The genes are TRBV5-1 and TRBJ2-1; tentative D call: TRBD1 (5 bases). This CDR3 comprises 14 residues. Germline V gives CDR1 SGHRS, CDR2 YFSETQ. CDR3 sequence (DNA): TGCGCCACCAGCCCGGACAACTCCTACAATGAGCAGTTCTTC. Amino acids: CATSPDNSYNEQFF.

This clone was observed once. V usage is TRBV19 and J usage is TRBJ2-7, with D perhaps matching TRBD2 (7 bases). The CDR3 runs to 16 residues. Germline V gives CDR1 LNHDA, CDR2 SQIVND (reference sequence). V lost 4 bases and J 0 bases, leaving 16 bases between the germline ends. CDR3 amino acids: CASSRGGGRSSYEQYF. CDR3 DNA: TGTGCCAGTAGTAGGGGGGGCGGCAGATCCTCCTACGAGCAGTACTTC.

This chain uses TRBV21-1 with TRBJ1-5; the listed D gene, TRBD1, was not tested against the DNA. TRBV21-1 is annotated as a pseudogene. This CDR3 is built from 17 residues. The CDR3 reads CASSSRDRVHSNQPQHF. DNA of the CDR3: TGTGCCAGCAGCTCAAGGGACAGGGTCCATAGCAATCAGCCCCAGCATTTT.

J is TRBJ2-1 and V is TRBV7-2; D is possibly TRBD2 (6 bases). The V gene lost 4 bases and the J gene lost 4 bases, with 14 bases spanning the gap. Germline values: CDR1 SGHTA, CDR2 FQGNSA. The CDR3 is 15 residues long. The CDR3: CASSWDRERYNEQFF. DNA of the CDR3: TGTGCCAGCAGCTGGGACCGGGAGAGATACAATGAGCAGTTCTTC.

V is TRBV4-1 and J is TRBJ1-2, with TRBD1 matching over 11 bases. This CDR3 contains 17 residues. Germline values: CDR1 MGHRA, CDR2 YSYEKL. V was clipped by 3 bases and J by 0 bases; unmatched bases: 6. As DNA, the CDR3 is TGCGCCAGCAGCCATCCCCGGGACAGGGGGACTAACTATGGCTACACCTTC. Protein product: CASSHPRDRGTNYGYTF.

V gene TRBV7-8 combines with J gene TRBJ2-1; 9 bases align to TRBD2. The CDR3 is 18 residues long. Trimming removed 4 bases from V and 8 bases from J; junction bases left unmatched: 18. Germline V CDR1 and CDR2: SGHVS, FQNEAQ. The CDR3 DNA reads TGTGCCAGCAGCTCAGACCTTCTTAACAGCGGGGGGCGCGATGAGCAGTTCTTC. Protein sequence: CASSSDLLNSGGRDEQFF.

V gene TRBV15 combines with J gene TRBJ1-2; TRBD1 matches 7 bases. Trimming cost V 5 bases and J 8 bases; bases outside gene matches: 8. The CDR3 is 13 residues long. The germline gives CDR1 LNHNV, CDR2 YYDKDF (reference sequence). The CDR3 protein is CATSLTDRRGYTF. The CDR3 nucleotides read TGTGCCACCAGCCTGACGGACAGGCGAGGCTACACCTTC. Together with reference TRBV15 and TRBJ1-2, the CDR3 gives the full variable domain: DAMVIQNPRYQVTQFGKPVTLSCSQTLNHNVMYWYQQKSSQAPKLLFHYYDKDFNNEADTPDNFQSRRPNTSFCFLDIRSPGLGDTAMYLCATSLTDRRGYTFGSGTRLTVV.